These 2 T cell receptor beta chains came from one sample sequenced in a study of T cell responses to AZD1222 COVID-19 vaccine. The table came from immunoSEQ multiplex PCR; TCRdb's copy has only in-frame clones and leaves some out. Of 50,000 to 65,000 clones in the sample, around 82% are singletons; the top ten hold roughly 25%. The specimen was peripheral blood, collected 28 days after the second AZD1222 dose. Receptor source: an adult who received the AZD1222 COVID-19 vaccine.

About this clone itself: Other DNA sequences in this sample translate to the same CDR3. The CDR3 region is CASSILGQTYEQYF. In DNA form, the CDR3 reads TGTGCCAGTAGTATTTTGGGGCAAACCTACGAGCAGTACTTC. The chain recombines TRBV19 with TRBJ2-7, with D possibly matching TRBD1 (5 bases). From germline, CDR1 is LNHDA and CDR2 SQIVND (reference sequence). With 3 bases removed from V and 2 bases from J, the gap between germline ends came to 11 bases. The CDR3 contains 14 residues.

The chain is built from TRBV7-3 and TRBJ2-3; TRBD2 matches 9 bases. V trimming: 2 bases; J trimming: 2 bases; junction bases outside the gene matches: 2. Germline V gene data show CDR1 as SGHTA and CDR2 as FQGTGA. The CDR3 spans 15 residues. For the CDR3, the DNA is TGTGCCAGCAGCTTAGCGGGAGGGATCACAGATACGCAGTATTTT. This encodes CASSLAGGITDTQYF. The whole variable domain, filled in from reference TRBV7-3 and TRBJ2-3, reads GAGVSQTPSNKVTEKGKYVELRCDPISGHTALYWYRQSLGQGPEFLIYFQGTGAADDSGLPNDRFFAVRPEGSVSTLKIQRTERGDSAVYLCASSLAGGITDTQYFGPGTRLTVL.